Shown below are 4 T cell receptor beta chains from a single sample sequenced in a study of glioma-infiltrating T cells after dendritic cell vaccination. Time point described: after dendritic cell vaccination, including at tumor progression/relapse. The repertoire was sequenced with immunoSEQ multiplex PCR; TCRdb's copy has only in-frame clones and lacks some. The repertoire holds 99,000 or so clones, with around 80% as singletons. Material: blood, obtained after dendritic cell vaccination. The source of these receptors is a human donor with glioblastoma.

The chain is built from TRBV5-1 and TRBJ1-4; TRBD1 might be the D (5 bases). The V and J ends lost 3 bases and 7 bases respectively, with 13 bases between them. Germline assignment: CDR1 SGHRS and CDR2 YFSETQ. The CDR3 has 14 residues. CDR3 sequence reads: CASSWRGPGEKLFF. The CDR3 DNA reads as TGCGCCAGCAGCTGGAGGGGTCCAGGTGAAAAACTGTTTTTT.

This clone showed up just a few times. The genes are TRBV5-6 and TRBJ2-1; the match to TRBD2 covers 8 bases. The CDR3 has 17 amino acids. Germline V gene sequence: CDR1 SGHDT, CDR2 YYEEEE. V trimming: 4 bases; J trimming: 8 bases; junction bases outside the gene matches: 17. CDR3 coding DNA: TGTGCCAGCAGCGCCCGGGGGGGGCGGGTCCAACCCCATGAGCAGTTCTTC. Translated: CASSARGGRVQPHEQFF.

This chain connects TRBV13 to TRBJ2-3; 7 nucleotides match TRBD2. The V segment lost 1 base and the J segment 3 bases; nucleotides outside the gene matches: 10. In germline, CDR1 is PRHDT, CDR2 FYEKMQ (reference sequence). This CDR3 is built from 17 residues. In DNA, the CDR3 is TGTGCCAGCAGCTTAGAGGAGGGAGGGCCTGGGACAGATACGCAGTATTTT. The encoded protein is CASSLEEGGPGTDTQYF. Drawing the rest from reference TRBV13 and TRBJ2-3, the complete variable domain is AAGVIQSPRHLIKEKRETATLKCYPIPRHDTVYWYQQGPGQDPQFLISFYEKMQSDKGSIPDRFSAQQFSDYHSELNMSSLELGDSALYFCASSLEEGGPGTDTQYFGPGTRLTVL.

This chain links TRBV5-1 with TRBJ2-3, with TRBD1 matching over 10 bases. With V trimmed by 4 bases and J by 0 bases, 5 bases remained unmatched. Germline V CDR1 and CDR2: SGHRS, YFSETQ. The CDR3 runs 16 residues. This CDR3 reads CASSTGQGISTDTQYF. The CDR3 DNA reads TGCGCCAGCAGCACGGGACAGGGGATTAGCACAGATACGCAGTATTTT.